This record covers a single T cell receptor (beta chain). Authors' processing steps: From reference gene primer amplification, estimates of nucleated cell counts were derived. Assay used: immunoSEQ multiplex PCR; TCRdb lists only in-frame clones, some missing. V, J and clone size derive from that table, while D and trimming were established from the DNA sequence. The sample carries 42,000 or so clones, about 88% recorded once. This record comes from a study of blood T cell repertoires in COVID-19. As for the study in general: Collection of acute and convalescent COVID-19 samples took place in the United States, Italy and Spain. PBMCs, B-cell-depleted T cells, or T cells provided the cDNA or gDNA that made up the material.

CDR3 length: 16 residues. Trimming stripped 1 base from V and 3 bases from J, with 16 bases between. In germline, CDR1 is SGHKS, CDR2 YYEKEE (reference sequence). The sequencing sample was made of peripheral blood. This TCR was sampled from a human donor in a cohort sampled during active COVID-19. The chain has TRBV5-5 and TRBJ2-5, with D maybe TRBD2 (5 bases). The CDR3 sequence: CASSLRGYPYKETQYF. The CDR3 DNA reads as TGTGCCAGCAGCTTGAGAGGGTACCCTTACAAAGAGACCCAGTACTTC.